Following are 17 T cell receptor beta chains from one sample sequenced in a study of shared clonotypes between healthy human individuals. Terminally differentiated effector memory CD45RA+ cells were left out of the naive CD8 fraction, which was CD45RO-negative and positively selected for CCR7. Assay: immunoSEQ multiplex PCR; the TCRdb copy retains only in-frame clones and omits some. The table records around 700,000 clones, roughly nine tenths of them present only once. Sequencing input: naive CD8+ T cells sorted from blood. Receptors were obtained from a man younger than 45 in good health.

This rearrangement joins TRBV5-5 to TRBJ2-3; 7 bases are shared with TRBD1. CDR3 length: 15 residues. Germline values: CDR1 SGHKS, CDR2 YYEKEE (reference sequence). Trimming took 4 bases from V and 6 from J; bases not matched to a gene: 11. The CDR3 nucleotides read TGTGCCAGCAGCACAGGGGACAGCTTTTTTGATACGCAGTATTTT. It translates to CASSTGDSFFDTQYF.

This clone was observed a single time. The genes are TRBV29-1 and TRBJ1-2, with 8 bases matching TRBD1. The germline CDR1 and CDR2 sequences are SQVTM and ANQGSEA. The J segment lost 8 bases and the V segment lost 7 bases, leaving 15 bases of the junction unmatched. This CDR3 has 14 amino acids. In DNA, the CDR3 is TGCAGCGCGGAAACAGGGGGAATTTCTGAGGGCTACACCTTC. This codes for CSAETGGISEGYTF. Complete variable domain (other parts from reference TRBV29-1 and TRBJ1-2): SAVISQKPSRDICQRGTSLTIQCQVDSQVTMMFWYRQQPGQSLTLIATANQGSEATYESGFVIDKFPISRPNLTFSTLTVSNMSPEDSSIYLCSAETGGISEGYTFGSGTRLTVV.

The chain joins TRBV4-1 to TRBJ1-1, with D tentatively TRBD1 (6 bases). This CDR3 has 14 amino acids. The germline CDR1 and CDR2 sequences are MGHRA and YSYEKL. Trimming cost V 6 bases and J 8 bases, with 19 bases left between them. CDR3 loop: CASRETGTTGEAFF. In DNA form, the CDR3 reads TGCGCCAGCAGGGAGACCGGGACAACCGGAGAAGCTTTCTTT.

With regard to this clone: Other DNA sequences in this specimen translate into the identical CDR3. The chain is built from TRBV29-1 and TRBJ1-1, with no clear D. Germline V gives CDR1 SQVTM, CDR2 ANQGSEA. Trimming stripped 4 bases from V and 0 bases from J, with 3 bases between. This CDR3 region has 11 residues. CDR3 loop: CSVALNTEAFF. The CDR3 nucleotides read TGCAGCGTTGCCTTGAACACTGAAGCTTTCTTT.

A note on this clone: A read error may account for a junction end that differs from germline. This chain joins TRBV11-2 and TRBJ1-2; D possibly corresponds to TRBD1 (5 bases). There are 16 residues in the CDR3. The V gene's germline CDR1 is SGHAT and CDR2 FQNNGV. CDR3 sequence: CASRFWIAGLIYGYTF. CDR3 bases: TGTGCCAGCCGCTTTTGGATCGCGGGGCTGATCTATGGCTACACCTTC. Using reference TRBV11-2 and TRBJ1-2 for the parts outside the CDR3, the full variable domain is EAGVAQSPRYKIIEKRQSVAFWCNPISGHATLYWYQQILGQGPKLLIQFQNNGVVDDSQLPKDRFSAERLKGVDSTLKIQPAKLEDSAVYLCASRFWIAGLIYGYTFGSGTRLTVV.

The V call is TRBV14, the J call TRBJ1-4, with D possibly being TRBD1 (5 bases). CDR1 and CDR2 from the germline V gene are SGHDN and FVKESK. This CDR3 comprises 14 residues. Between the trimmed V and J ends, which lost 4 bases and 8 bases, there was a span of 14 bases. CDR3 residues: CASSPGPLGEKLFF. The CDR3 DNA reads TGTGCCAGCAGCCCGGGACCCCTGGGGGAAAAACTGTTTTTT.

The chain uses TRBV19 and TRBJ2-1; 8 nucleotides agree with TRBD2. Germline V CDR1 and CDR2: LNHDA, SQIVND (reference sequence). This CDR3 comprises 16 residues. Trimming cost V 0 bases and J 6 bases; bases outside gene matches: 7. This chain's CDR3 is CASSIDPWTSLNEQFF. The CDR3 bases are TGTGCCAGTAGTATAGATCCATGGACTAGCCTCAATGAGCAGTTCTTC.

This clone was found a few times. CDR3 region: CASSLGGSTNYGYTF. CDR3 in DNA: TGTGCCAGCAGCTTGGGGGGGTCTACTAACTATGGCTACACCTTC. The chain links TRBV5-6 to TRBJ1-2; a weak D match, TRBD1 (5 bases). Trimming shortened V by 0 bases and J by 0 bases, and 9 bases separated the two germline ends. This CDR3 has 15 residues. Germline V gives CDR1 SGHDT, CDR2 YYEEEE.

The CDR3 DNA sequence: TGTGCCAGCAGCGAAAGTCCGAAGGGGACACCTTACAATGAGCAGTTCTTC. Its translation: CASSESPKGTPYNEQFF. The chain links TRBV4-2 to TRBJ2-1, with D possibly matching TRBD1 (6 bases). The germline V gene encodes CDR1 LGHNA and CDR2 YNFKEQ. CDR3 size: 17 residues. Trimming stripped 5 bases from V and 4 bases from J, with 21 bases between.

The CDR3, as DNA: TGTGCCAGCAGCTCCGGGACAGAAGGACTCGAGCAGTACTTC. It translates to CASSSGTEGLEQYF. The chain couples TRBV7-9 to TRBJ2-7, with 7 bases lining up with TRBD1. Unmatched junction bases numbered 9, after V lost 4 bases and J lost 6 bases. Per germline, CDR1 SEHNR and CDR2 FQNEAQ (reference sequence). CDR3 size: 14 residues.

This chain joins TRBV19 and TRBJ2-7, with D uncertain. V gave up 5 bases and J gave up 1 base, with 6 bases separating them. The CDR3 is 12 amino acids. The germline V gene has CDR1 LNHDA and CDR2 SQIVND (reference sequence). The CDR3 loop reads CASSVRSYEQYF. The CDR3 nucleotides read TGTGCCAGTAGTGTCAGGTCCTACGAGCAGTACTTC.

V gene TRBV27 combines with J gene TRBJ2-7, with TRBD1 matching 10 bases. There are 15 residues in the CDR3. The germline V gene encodes CDR1 MNHEY and CDR2 SMNVEV (reference sequence). V dropped 5 bases and J dropped 1; count of bases not matched to a gene: 5. CDR3 coding DNA: TGTGCCAGCAGTGGACAGGGGGTTCTTTCCTACGAGCAGTACTTC. Its translation: CASSGQGVLSYEQYF.

The count of this clone is one. V and J are TRBV7-8 and TRBJ1-5; no clear D. Per the germline V gene, CDR1 is SGHVS and CDR2 is FQNEAQ. The CDR3 extends over 16 amino acids. V was clipped by 0 bases and J by 5 bases, with 14 bases between them. The CDR3: CASSLAIEQWDQPQHF. Here the CDR3 DNA reads TGTGCCAGCAGCTTAGCGATAGAGCAATGGGATCAGCCCCAGCATTTT.

This sequence joins TRBV28 and TRBJ2-5, with TRBD2 as a possible D gene (5 bases). Trimming took 7 bases from V and 4 from J, leaving 16 bases between them. The CDR3 extends over 14 amino acids. Germline V gene data show CDR1 as MDHEN and CDR2 as SYDVKM. The CDR3: CASKFVATGETQYF. The CDR3 DNA reads as TGTGCCAGCAAGTTTGTAGCGACGGGAGAGACCCAGTACTTC.

In the case of this clone: Other nucleotide sequences in the sample specify the same CDR3. This sequence joins TRBV11-2 and TRBJ1-3, with D uncertain. V was pared by 5 bases and J by 4 bases, with 6 bases between. Germline lookup yields CDR1 SGHAT and CDR2 FQNNGV. There are 12 residues in the CDR3. The CDR3 spells CASSLGGNTIYF. The CDR3 region has the DNA TGTGCCAGCAGCCTGGGAGGAAACACCATATATTTT.

This chain connects TRBV10-2 to TRBJ2-7; 7 positions match TRBD1. The CDR3 loop spans 13 amino acids. The V gene end was trimmed by 8 bases and the J gene end by 3 bases; junction bases not matched to a gene: 7. Germline CDR1 reads WSHSY; CDR2 reads SAAADI. The CDR3 DNA reads TGCGCCAGCGGGACCGGGACAGACTACGAGCAGTACTTC. As protein: CASGTGTDYEQYF.

The gene calls are TRBV9 and TRBJ1-1, with unresolved D. The V and J ends lost 3 bases and 0 bases respectively, with 12 bases between them. Germline V gene data show CDR1 as SGDLS and CDR2 as YYNGEE. The CDR3 contains 15 residues. The CDR3: CASSALDGMNTEAFF. Written as DNA, the CDR3 is TGTGCCAGCAGCGCCCTCGATGGGATGAACACTGAAGCTTTCTTT.